Below, 29 T cell receptor beta chains from the same sample are listed, as sequenced in a study of OX40 agonist ivuxolimab in advanced cancers. TCRdb keeps only in-frame clones here, not all; method: immunoSEQ multiplex PCR. The repertoire has some 70,000 clones, less than 90% of them found once; the top ten carry 2.5%. This specimen consisted of CD4+ or CD8+ T cells sorted from blood, obtained in a trial of the OX40 agonist ivuxolimab. The receptors here all came from an adult with an advanced solid tumor such as melanoma, head and neck, liver or kidney cancer.

The chain uses TRBV7-7 and TRBJ2-5; possibly TRBD1 or TRBD2 for D (5 bases each). V lost 5 bases and J lost 0, with 10 bases in between. The CDR3 contains 14 residues. Germline V gene sequence: CDR1 SSHAT, CDR2 FNYEAQ (reference sequence). The CDR3 DNA follows: TGTGCCAGCAGCACCGGGACGCACCAAGAGACCCAGTACTTC. This gives the protein CASSTGTHQETQYF.

The rearrangement joins TRBV12-5 to TRBJ2-1, with TRBD2 matching 7 bases. The CDR3 has 14 residues. The ends lost 3 bases at V and 2 bases at J; junction bases unmatched: 1. Germline V gives CDR1 LGHNT, CDR2 FRNRAP. Here the CDR3 reads CASGLSGAYNEQFF. The CDR3 DNA reads TGTGCTAGTGGTTTAAGCGGGGCCTACAATGAGCAGTTCTTC. Combining the CDR3 with reference TRBV12-5 and TRBJ2-1 gives the whole variable domain DARVTQTPRHKVTEMGQEVTMRCQPILGHNTVFWYRQTMMQGLELLAYFRNRAPLDDSGMPKDRFSAEMPDATLATLKIQPSEPRDSAVYFCASGLSGAYNEQFFGPGTRLTVL.

The CDR3 protein is CASSGGRGKETQYF. The CDR3 DNA follows: TGCGCCAGCAGTGGAGGCAGGGGAAAAGAGACCCAGTACTTC. This chain links TRBV10-2 with TRBJ2-5; a possible D gene is TRBD1 (6 bases). Trimming cost V 4 bases and J 3 bases, with 12 bases left between them. From germline, CDR1 is WSHSY and CDR2 SAAADI. The CDR3 is 14 amino acids.

The chain employs TRBV28 and TRBJ2-5, with D possibly being TRBD1 or TRBD2 (5 bases each). This CDR3 has 14 residues. From germline, CDR1 is MDHEN and CDR2 SYDVKM. The V and J ends lost 7 bases and 5 bases respectively, with 17 bases between them. In nucleotides, the CDR3 is TGTGCCAGCACCCATAAGCAATGGGGGGAGACCCAGTACTTC. Residues: CASTHKQWGETQYF.

Note on this clone: The junction departs from the called germline gene at one end, perhaps through a read error. CDR3 coding DNA: TGTGCCTGGAGTGGAGGACAGCTTCTAACGGAACAGAACTTC. It is translated as CAWSGGQLLTEQNF. The chain carries TRBV30 and TRBJ2-7; tentatively, D is TRBD1 (6 bases). Germline V gene data show CDR1 as GTSNPN and CDR2 as SVGIG (reference sequence). CDR3 size: 14 residues.

V and J are TRBV5-4 and TRBJ2-7; 12 nucleotides align to TRBD1. Germline V gene data show CDR1 as SGHNT and CDR2 as YYREEE (reference sequence). Trimming at V came to 6 bases and at J to 6 bases, leaving 7 bases not matched to a gene. The CDR3 consists of 14 residues. Here the CDR3 reads CASTPGQGAFEQYF. In nucleotides, the CDR3 is TGTGCCAGCACCCCGGGACAGGGGGCTTTCGAGCAGTACTTC. Full variable domain (rest looked up from reference TRBV5-4 and TRBJ2-7): ETGVTQSPTHLIKTRGQQVTLRCSSQSGHNTVSWYQQALGQGPQFIFQYYREEENGRGNFPPRFSGLQFPNYSSELNVNALELDDSALYLCASTPGQGAFEQYFGPGTRLTVT.

This clone was detected only once. The chain employs TRBV14 and TRBJ2-2, with D perhaps matching TRBD1 (6 bases). Germline values: CDR1 SGHDN, CDR2 FVKESK. V was shortened by 0 bases and J by 4 bases, with 9 bases between the two germline ends. There are 15 residues in the CDR3. CDR3 sequence: CASSQERTVTGELFF. The CDR3, as DNA: TGTGCCAGCAGCCAAGAACGGACAGTCACCGGGGAGCTGTTTTTT.

This clone has just one count. The chain links TRBV7-3 to TRBJ2-3, with D hard to call. Germline-derived CDR1 and CDR2 are SGHTA and FQGTGA. The V end lost 6 bases, the J end lost 1 base, and 5 bases lay between the germline ends. This CDR3 comprises 12 residues. CDR3 protein: CASSSGTDTQYF. As DNA, the CDR3 is TGTGCCAGCAGTTCGGGCACAGATACGCAGTATTTT. Together with reference TRBV7-3 and TRBJ2-3, the CDR3 gives the full variable domain: GAGVSQTPSNKVTEKGKYVELRCDPISGHTALYWYRQSLGQGPEFLIYFQGTGAADDSGLPNDRFFAVRPEGSVSTLKIQRTERGDSAVYLCASSSGTDTQYFGPGTRLTVL.

The V and J genes are TRBV29-1 and TRBJ2-3, with no clear D. Trimming shortened V by 4 bases and J by 6 bases, and 8 bases separated the two germline ends. CDR3 length: 11 amino acids. Per germline, CDR1 SQVTM and CDR2 ANQGSEA. The DNA for the CDR3 is TGCAGCGTTGGGGATCAGGATACGCAGTATTTT. Translated: CSVGDQDTQYF.

The gene calls are TRBV9 and TRBJ1-5; weak D call: TRBD1 (5 bases). Between the trimmed V and J ends, which lost 0 bases and 7 bases, there was a span of 14 bases. Germline CDR1 is SGDLS and CDR2 is YYNGEE. The length of the CDR3 is 15 residues. CDR3 sequence (DNA): TGTGCCAGCAGCGTAGGTTCGGGGGATGGACAGCCCCAGCATTTT. This gives the protein CASSVGSGDGQPQHF.

J is TRBJ1-2 and V is TRBV6-1; TRBD1 matches 7 bases. J gave up 1 base and V 6 bases, and 5 bases lay outside the gene matches. Germline CDR1 is MNHNS and CDR2 is SASEGT. The CDR3 extends over 14 amino acids. CDR3 coding DNA: TGTGCCAGCAGAGTACAGGGGAATAACTATGGCTACACCTTC. Protein: CASRVQGNNYGYTF.

The chain is built from TRBV5-1 and TRBJ1-1; D is perhaps TRBD1 (5 bases). The CDR3 contains 14 residues. CDR1 and CDR2 from the germline V gene are SGHRS and YFSETQ. V was pared by 6 bases and J by 0 bases, with 12 bases between. CDR3 DNA: TGCGCCAGCAACGCCCGGGACTTGAACACTGAAGCTTTCTTT. Protein: CASNARDLNTEAFF. Combining the CDR3 with reference TRBV5-1 and TRBJ1-1 gives the whole variable domain KAGVTQTPRYLIKTRGQQVTLSCSPISGHRSVSWYQQTPGQGLQFLFEYFSETQRNKGNFPGRFSGRQFSNSRSEMNVSTLELGDSALYLCASNARDLNTEAFFGQGTRLTVV.

The chain carries TRBV7-2 and TRBJ1-6, with 8 positions matching TRBD1. Germline CDR1 SGHTA, CDR2 FQGNSA. Trimming took 5 bases from V and 9 from J; bases not matched to a gene: 9. This CDR3 has 15 residues. The CDR3 sequence is CASSLGQGIGSPLHF. The CDR3 DNA sequence: TGTGCCAGCAGCCTTGGACAGGGTATCGGTTCACCCCTCCACTTT.

V and J are TRBV27 and TRBJ2-7; D is ambiguous. The CDR3 loop spans 13 amino acids. V lost 5 bases, J lost 3 bases, and 11 bases lay in between. Germline V gives CDR1 MNHEY, CDR2 SMNVEV (reference sequence). In DNA form, the CDR3 reads TGTGCCAGCAGTAGACTTAATGGCTACGAGCAGTACTTC. Its protein is CASSRLNGYEQYF.

This clone was detected only once. The V gene is TRBV5-8, the J gene TRBJ2-7, with D uncertain. CDR3 length: 15 amino acids. CDR1 SGHTS and CDR2 YDEGEE come from the germline V gene. The V gene lost 4 bases and the J gene lost 0 bases, with 14 bases spanning the gap. This chain's CDR3 is CASSKGLPGSYEQYF. The CDR3 nucleotides read TGTGCCAGCAGCAAAGGGCTCCCGGGCTCCTACGAGCAGTACTTC. Full variable domain (missing parts from reference TRBV5-8 and TRBJ2-7): EAGVTQSPTHLIKTRGQQATLRCSPISGHTSVYWYQQALGLGLQFLLWYDEGEERNRGNFPPRFSGRQFPNYSSELNVNALELEDSALYLCASSKGLPGSYEQYFGPGTRLTVT.

This chain joins TRBV12-5 and TRBJ1-1; D remains unclear. V lost 6 bases and J 0 bases, leaving 8 bases between the germline ends. CDR1 LGHNT and CDR2 FRNRAP come from the germline V gene. This CDR3 has 13 residues. Here the CDR3 reads CASGTDVNTEAFF. The DNA of the CDR3 is TGTGCTAGTGGCACGGACGTGAACACTGAAGCTTTCTTT.

This chain connects TRBV9 to TRBJ2-7, with TRBD1 matching over 10 bases. CDR1 is SGDLS, CDR2 YYNGEE, per germline. V shed 2 bases, J shed 2 bases, and the junction held 7 bases outside the gene matches. The CDR3 is 16 amino acids. Written as DNA, the CDR3 is TGTGCCAGCAGCGTGGGACCGGGACAGGGGCCCTACGAGCAGTACTTC. Translated, it gives CASSVGPGQGPYEQYF.

This chain connects TRBV10-2 to TRBJ2-7, with 9 bases matching TRBD1. From germline, CDR1 is WSHSY and CDR2 SAAADI. The J segment lost 6 bases and the V segment lost 5 bases, leaving 20 bases of the junction unmatched. CDR3 length equals 18 residues. The CDR3 region has the DNA TGCGCCAGCAGTAGGGGAGGGGTTCGGTCAGCGGGACAGGGCGAGCAGTACTTC. As protein: CASSRGGVRSAGQGEQYF.

The chain combines TRBV6-5 with TRBJ2-7; D is unresolved. Germline CDR1 and CDR2: MNHEY and SVGAGI. The CDR3 has 14 amino acids. V shed 0 bases and J shed 2 bases, with 8 bases lying between them. The CDR3 protein is CASSYSRGPYEQYF. The CDR3 bases are TGTGCCAGCAGTTACTCGAGAGGACCCTACGAGCAGTACTTC.

The V gene is TRBV6-6, the J gene TRBJ1-5; D ambiguous. CDR3 length: 13 residues. Trimming pared 6 bases from V and 6 bases from J, leaving 12 bases between. Germline lookup yields CDR1 MNHNY and CDR2 SVGAGI (reference sequence). The CDR3 DNA reads TGTGCCAGCAGCGGAGGTAGTCGTCAGCCCCAGCATTTT. Encoded protein: CASSGGSRQPQHF.

This sequence joins TRBV7-2 and TRBJ2-5, with 11 bases matching TRBD2. V was pared by 6 bases and J by 5 bases, with 11 bases of the junction left unmatched. Germline assignment: CDR1 SGHTA and CDR2 FQGNSA. The CDR3 has 16 amino acids. CDR3 DNA: TGTGCCAGCAGTCCTACGGGGGCTAGCGGGAGGGAGACCCAGTACTTC. The encoded protein is CASSPTGASGRETQYF.

V and J are TRBV2 and TRBJ2-1; possible D gene TRBD1, 5 bases. This CDR3 has 14 amino acids. The V end was cut by 1 base, the J end by 14 bases, with 18 bases between. The germline CDR1 and CDR2 sequences are SNHLY and FYNNEI. The CDR3 region has the DNA TGTGCCAGCAGTGAAGTGGACGCGGTCAGGGAAAAGTTCTTC. This gives the protein CASSEVDAVREKFF.

This clone was observed a few times. The chain couples TRBV12-5 to TRBJ2-7; 9 bases align to TRBD1. V shed 7 bases, J shed 5 bases, and the junction held 6 bases outside the gene matches. Looked up from germline, CDR1 is LGHNT and CDR2 is FRNRAP. CDR3 length: 13 amino acids. CDR3 amino acids: CASAPDRGNEQYF. In DNA, the CDR3 is TGTGCTAGTGCCCCGGACAGGGGTAACGAGCAGTACTTC.

The chain couples TRBV7-7 to TRBJ2-2; the D is unclear. Germline V gene sequence: CDR1 SSHAT, CDR2 FNYEAQ (reference sequence). The germline V and J ends were trimmed by 5 bases and 0 bases, with 7 bases remaining between them. CDR3 size: 14 residues. The CDR3 reads CASSRTTNTGELFF. DNA for the CDR3: TGTGCCAGCAGCCGAACTACGAACACCGGGGAGCTGTTTTTT.

V usage is TRBV28 and J usage is TRBJ2-3, with 9 bases matching TRBD2. V trimming: 7 bases; J trimming: 3 bases; junction bases outside the gene matches: 8. The germline V gene has CDR1 MDHEN and CDR2 SYDVKM. The CDR3 loop spans 15 amino acids. As DNA, the CDR3 is TGTGCCAGCAACGCGCGGGAGGGCCTGACAGATACGCAGTATTTT. Translated: CASNAREGLTDTQYF. The variable domain in full, completed from reference TRBV28 and TRBJ2-3, reads DVKVTQSSRYLVKRTGEKVFLECVQDMDHENMFWYRQDPGLGLRLIYFSYDVKMKEKGDIPEGYSVSREKKERFSLILESASTNQTSMYLCASNAREGLTDTQYFGPGTRLTVL.

The rearrangement links TRBV7-8 to TRBJ2-7; 9 bases are a match to TRBD2. CDR1 and CDR2 from the germline V gene are SGHVS and FQNEAQ. This CDR3 is 14 amino acids long. With 3 bases clipped from V and 4 bases from J, the junction kept 4 bases outside the gene matches. Here the CDR3 reads CASSFIAGAYEQYF. The CDR3, as DNA: TGTGCCAGCAGCTTTATAGCGGGAGCGTACGAGCAGTACTTC.

This chain joins TRBV4-1 and TRBJ1-1; D unclear. Germline V gene sequence: CDR1 MGHRA, CDR2 YSYEKL. V lost 0 bases and J 0 bases, leaving 8 bases between the germline ends. The CDR3 consists of 15 residues. As DNA, the CDR3 is TGCGCCAGCAGCCAAGAAATGCAGTTGAACACTGAAGCTTTCTTT. Its protein is CASSQEMQLNTEAFF.

This clone appeared once. The rearrangement uses TRBV29-1 and TRBJ1-2; D unclear. Germline CDR1 and CDR2: SQVTM and ANQGSEA. Trimming left V 0 bases short and J 7 bases short, with 3 bases between. The CDR3 contains 10 residues. This CDR3 reads CSVEEGGYTF. DNA of the CDR3: TGCAGCGTTGAAGAAGGTGGCTACACCTTC.

V gene TRBV6-1 combines with J gene TRBJ2-3; 11 nucleotides line up with TRBD1. CDR1 is MNHNS and CDR2 is SASEGT in the germline V gene. Trimming took 4 bases from V and 5 from J; bases not matched to a gene: 11. This CDR3 contains 17 residues. DNA of the CDR3: TGTGCCAGCAGTGCGTTACTGGGGACAGGGGGAAAAGATACGCAGTATTTT. It codes for CASSALLGTGGKDTQYF.